The clone carrying this T cell receptor (beta chain) was seen a few times. Its antigen is not known. This entry belongs to a study of cytomegalovirus exposure and HLA in healthy donors. General study findings and limits: It is likely that the observed cluster of highly shared sequence variants was a sequencing artifact. Diagnosis of cytomegalovirus status made by the classifier reportedly showed high specificity and sensitivity. According to the study, around 180 TCR beta chains were cytomegalovirus-associated.

This CDR3 region has 11 residues. The V and J ends lost 3 bases and 10 bases, in that order; junction bases with no gene match: 0. Germline-derived CDR1 and CDR2 are KGHSH and LQKENI. Primers for the PCR totalled 60 Vbeta and 13 Jbeta. Authors' processing steps: There were 80 million to 95 million unique TCR beta chains by a later count, and approximately 11 million of them were shared. Sequencing was performed with immunoSEQ multiplex PCR; in TCRdb, only in-frame clones are kept and a portion is missing. V and J calls and clone size follow that table, whereas D and trimming were derived from the DNA. The sample has around 150,000 clones, less than 85% seen once.

J is TRBJ2-1 and V is TRBV18, with 7 bases fitting TRBD1. Sequencing was performed on PBMCs. The sequence was obtained from a man aged 40-49 years in good health and CMV-seronegative. CDR3 in amino acids: CASSPGQEQFF. For the CDR3, the DNA is TGTGCCAGCTCACCGGGACAGGAGCAGTTCTTC.